The entry that follows covers one T cell receptor beta chain sequence. This clone was counted a few times. The clone's antigen remains unknown. The sample holds no much larger clone one base away, and base qualities are not on file. This record comes from a study of blood T cell repertoires in COVID-19 (TCRdb year 2020). Notes on the research overall: The collaborator samples originated in the United States, Italy and Spain and spanned the acute and convalescent phases of COVID-19. The prospective study material was composed of cDNA or gDNA derived from T cells, B-cell-depleted T cells, or PBMCs. A freely available public database, intended as a resource for researchers studying the immune response to SARS-CoV-2, is where the repertoires were released. Deeply sampled blood TCRbeta repertoires from subjects exposed to, actively infected with, or recovered from COVID-19 were included in the dataset. The samples were drawn from the first 160 participants of the ongoing ImmuneRACE study and from 1,254 subjects provided by 6 global collaborators. Where available, HLA class I and class II types were obtained from metadata supplied by the sample provider rather than from assay-based typing. Nearly every sample came with metadata listing a de-identified subject ID, COVID-19 status, age in years and sex. Overall results and qualifications from the work: The amount of clinical and demographic metadata varied by source and participant and was provided uncurated.

V and J are trimmed by 5 bases and 8 bases, and the gene matches miss 16 bases of the junction. Based on the germline V gene (reference sequence), the CDR1 and CDR2 sequences are SEHNR and FQNEAQ. CDR3 length: 17 amino acids, cysteine to phenylalanine. The DNA shown is the 51-base CDR3, in frame from base 1. Another Seattle source contributed samples from volunteer blood donors who had recovered from COVID-19. Collaborating institutions collected whole blood in K2EDTA tubes following their own protocols. Collaborator samples were shipped for TCRbeta analysis as frozen whole blood, isolated PBMCs, or DNA extracted from either sample type. TCRbeta CDR3 regions were amplified from genomic DNA by means of the immunoSEQ Assay, a bias-controlled multiplex PCR. Under the source paper's analysis protocol: Nucleated cell counts per sample were estimated from amplification of reference gene primers within the assay. To quantify the absolute abundance of each unique TCRbeta CDR3 rearrangement, sequence reads were collapsed and filtered. For each sample, productive Simpson clonality was calculated as the square root of Simpson's diversity index across productive rearrangements. Not all clones reach the TCRdb copy of this immuneACCESS table, which keeps in-frame sequences only. Checked studies attribute under half of the gap to unresolved V genes and leave the rest unexplained. The DNA gave D and trimming, while V, J and clone size come from that table. The sample table lists about 270,000 clones, approximately 86% of them with a count of one. Of the sample, 1.6% is held by the ten largest clones.

In this chain, TRBV7-9 is recombined with TRBJ2-1; 9 bases in the middle match TRBD2. The sequence was collected from a woman aged 60-75 years who had recovered from COVID-19. The sequencing sample was made of peripheral blood. The CDR3 sequence is CASSRRLAETKADEQFF. The DNA sequence is given as TGTGCCAGCAGCAGACGACTAGCGGAAACCAAAGCCGATGAGCAGTTCTTC.